One sample yielded the 17 T cell receptor beta chains listed below, sequenced in a study of T cell responses to AZD1222 COVID-19 vaccine. Assay used: immunoSEQ multiplex PCR; TCRdb lists only in-frame clones, some missing. Of 100,000 to 150,000 clones listed, 86% were seen once; the top ten hold about 22%. The sample was peripheral blood, taken on day 0 of AZD1222 vaccination. The receptors shown here come from an adult in good health.

The chain is built from TRBV5-1 and TRBJ2-1; D not certain. This CDR3 spans 13 amino acids. Trimming removed 1 base at V and 6 bases at J, with 8 bases between. Germline V gene lookup returns CDR1 SGHRS and CDR2 YFSETQ. The CDR3 loop is CASSLSTVNEQFF. The CDR3 DNA is TGCGCCAGCAGCTTGAGTACAGTCAATGAGCAGTTCTTC.

This chain links TRBV28 with TRBJ2-3; 11 positions agree with TRBD1. This CDR3 contains 15 residues. Per germline, CDR1 MDHEN and CDR2 SYDVKM. Trimming removed 5 bases from V and 5 bases from J; junction bases left unmatched: 6. The CDR3 reads CASSLQDRGQDTQYF. The CDR3 DNA follows: TGTGCCAGCAGTCTACAGGACAGGGGGCAAGATACGCAGTATTTT.

The V call is TRBV4-3, the J call TRBJ1-2; D is unclear. V lost 2 bases, J lost 1 base, and 5 bases lay in between. CDR3 size: 13 residues. Per germline, CDR1 LGHNA and CDR2 YSLEER. In DNA, the CDR3 is TGCGCCAGCAGCCAAACAGTTAACTATGGCTACACCTTC. Encoded protein: CASSQTVNYGYTF.

The chain carries TRBV4-3 and TRBJ2-7, with D tentatively TRBD1 (5 bases). The germline gives CDR1 LGHNA, CDR2 YSLEER. The CDR3 length is 16 residues. The V end lost 1 base, the J end lost 6 bases, and 19 bases lay between the germline ends. CDR3 residues: CASSQVTALSLGEQYF. The CDR3 DNA sequence: TGCGCCAGCAGCCAAGTGACAGCGCTATCGCTAGGCGAGCAGTACTTC.

The chain has TRBV6-5 and TRBJ1-3; 7 nucleotides agree with TRBD1. Germline V gene data show CDR1 as MNHEY and CDR2 as SVGAGI. The V and J ends lost 11 bases and 3 bases, in that order; junction bases with no gene match: 10. This CDR3 is built from 14 residues. CDR3 nucleotide sequence: TGTGCCGGAGGGAAGACAGGGAATGGAAACACCATATATTTT. Its translation is CAGGKTGNGNTIYF.

This chain uses TRBV19 with TRBJ1-1, with D unclear. Per the germline V gene, CDR1 is LNHDA and CDR2 is SQIVND (reference sequence). This CDR3 is 14 amino acids long. V was trimmed by 6 bases and J by 6 bases, leaving 17 bases between them. CDR3 sequence reads: CASSHIGLFAEAFF. Here the CDR3 DNA reads TGTGCCAGTAGCCACATAGGGCTTTTCGCTGAAGCTTTCTTT.

The chain has TRBV5-1 and TRBJ1-1, with unresolved D. The CDR3 is 14 amino acids. Germline CDR1 and CDR2: SGHRS and YFSETQ. Trimming stripped 6 bases from V and 2 bases from J, with 14 bases between. The CDR3 DNA reads as TGCGCCAGCATCCCGGGCCTGGGAAACACTGAAGCTTTCTTT. Amino acids: CASIPGLGNTEAFF.

The rearrangement links TRBV6-5 to TRBJ2-3; D is uncertain. V was cut by 5 bases and J by 8 bases, with 11 bases left in between. The CDR3 sequence is 12 residues long. Germline CDR1 is MNHEY and CDR2 is SVGAGI. This CDR3 reads CASSIRLGTQYF. The DNA of the CDR3 is TGTGCCAGCAGTATTCGACTTGGTACGCAGTATTTT.

The CDR3 DNA reads as TGTGCCAGCAGCTCCGAACAAACAGGGGTTGGTGGCTACACCTTC. Its protein is CASSSEQTGVGGYTF. V is TRBV7-3 and J is TRBJ1-2; 7 bases line up with TRBD1. The trim removed 4 bases at V and 7 bases at J, leaving 12 bases unmatched. Germline lookup yields CDR1 SGHTA and CDR2 FQGTGA. The CDR3 runs to 15 residues. The whole variable domain, filled in from reference TRBV7-3 and TRBJ1-2, reads GAGVSQTPSNKVTEKGKYVELRCDPISGHTALYWYRQSLGQGPEFLIYFQGTGAADDSGLPNDRFFAVRPEGSVSTLKIQRTERGDSAVYLCASSSEQTGVGGYTFGSGTRLTVV.

The V and J genes are TRBV18 and TRBJ1-5; D call uncertain. Trimming took off 3 bases at V and 4 bases at J, with 4 bases between the two ends. The CDR3 is made up of 12 amino acids. The V gene's germline CDR1 is KGHSH and CDR2 LQKENI. CDR3 region: CASSPINQPQHF. CDR3 coding DNA: TGTGCCAGCTCACCGATAAATCAGCCCCAGCATTTT.

The chain links TRBV6-5 to TRBJ1-2; 7 bases match TRBD1. J gave up 6 bases and V 6 bases, and 7 bases lay outside the gene matches. Germline values: CDR1 MNHEY, CDR2 SVGAGI. The CDR3 covers 13 residues. CDR3 sequence reads: CASRPTGVDGYTF. The CDR3 DNA reads as TGTGCCAGCAGGCCCACAGGGGTGGATGGCTACACCTTC.

V gene TRBV6-6 combines with J gene TRBJ2-4; maybe TRBD2 (6 bases). V was clipped by 5 bases and J by 8 bases, with 10 bases between them. Germline CDR1 MNHNY, CDR2 SVGAGI (reference sequence). The CDR3 is made up of 12 amino acids. This CDR3 is CASSRREDIQYF. DNA for the CDR3: TGTGCCAGCAGTCGAAGGGAGGACATTCAGTACTTC.

The chain employs TRBV3-1 (or the pseudogene TRBV3-2) and TRBJ1-2; D is perhaps TRBD1 (5 bases). Trimming removed 1 base at V and 5 bases at J, with 11 bases between. Germline loops: CDR1 LGHDT, CDR2 YNNKEL (reference sequence). The CDR3 spans 14 residues. CDR3 DNA: TGTGCCAGCAGCCAAGCCTGGGGCGGGTATGGCTACACCTTC. Amino acid sequence: CASSQAWGGYGYTF.

The chain has TRBV28 and TRBJ2-7; D perhaps matches TRBD2 (5 bases). Looked up from germline, CDR1 is MDHEN and CDR2 is SYDVKM. V dropped 6 bases and J dropped 2 bases, with 11 bases sitting between them. This CDR3 region has 13 residues. CDR3 sequence: CASRGYGTYEQYF. CDR3 DNA sequence: TGTGCCAGCAGGGGTTACGGGACCTACGAGCAGTACTTC.

This clone was counted between two and nine times. V usage is TRBV5-6 and J usage is TRBJ1-2; D is unclear. Germline-derived CDR1 and CDR2 are SGHDT and YYEEEE. The CDR3 runs 14 residues. Trimming left V 2 bases short and J 8 bases short, with 16 bases between. CDR3: CASSFALQKEGYTF. Here the CDR3 DNA reads TGTGCCAGCAGCTTTGCGTTGCAGAAGGAAGGCTACACCTTC.

This chain uses TRBV7-2 with TRBJ2-7, with 10 bases that match TRBD1. V lost 3 bases and J lost 3; bases outside the gene matches: 5. CDR3 size: 15 residues. Per germline, CDR1 SGHTA and CDR2 FQGNSA. DNA of the CDR3: TGTGCCAGCAGCTTCCTTGGGACAGGGGTCTACGAGCAGTACTTC. This translates into CASSFLGTGVYEQYF. The full variable domain, its missing parts supplied by reference TRBV7-2 and TRBJ2-7, is GAGVSQSPSNKVTEKGKDVELRCDPISGHTALYWYRQSLGQGLEFLIYFQGNSAPDKSGLPSDRFSAERTGGSVSTLTIQRTQQEDSAVYLCASSFLGTGVYEQYFGPGTRLTVT.

V usage is TRBV19 and J usage is TRBJ2-1; 9 nucleotides match TRBD1. The CDR3 sequence is 14 residues long. Germline trimming cut 3 bases from V and 9 bases from J; bases unmatched to any gene: 6. Germline V lookup: CDR1 LNHDA, CDR2 SQIVND (reference sequence). Here the CDR3 DNA reads TGTGCCAGTAGTATTTCACAGGGGGCCGGTGAGCAGTTCTTC. This gives the protein CASSISQGAGEQFF. Together with reference TRBV19 and TRBJ2-1, the CDR3 gives the full variable domain: DGGITQSPKYLFRKEGQNVTLSCEQNLNHDAMYWYRQDPGQGLRLIYYSQIVNDFQKGDIAEGYSVSREKKESFPLTVTSAQKNPTAFYLCASSISQGAGEQFFGPGTRLTVL.